A selection of T cell receptor beta chains follows, all from one sample in a study of blood T cells in healthy people across ages. TCRdb processed the 5' RACE reads anew with MiXCR; each CDR3 protein has one entry. Found here are roughly 680,000 distinct CDR3 sequences, 21% of them singletons; the top ten hold roughly 3.9%. Material for sequencing was blood. The receptors stem from a man between 65 and 85 years old in good health. The CDR3 runs from the conserved cysteine through the conserved F or W. Each record gives: clone size, V gene, CDR3 protein. Expanded clones get a size class; other rows say once, few or many, or leave the size out.

>.|TRBV19
CASGIPGGSYNEQFF
>.|TRBV19
CASSIDPGSEQYF
>few|TRBV28
CASTSTGRSPLHF
>.|TRBV20-1
CSASRGPGYTF
>.|TRBV20-1
CSASSTSGRVDEQFF
>.|TRBV20-1
CSASGRSYEQYF
>many|TRBV7-8
CASSLATVSSGNTIYF
>few|TRBV3-1
CASSHEGWHTEAFF
>.|TRBV11-2
CASILGTGGEETQYF
>few|TRBV3-1
CASSQVLGPTDTQYF
>once|TRBV20-1
CSARVKTGANVLTF
>.|TRBV28
CASSFQGQPYNEQFF
>.|TRBV12-3/TRBV12-4
CASSPAGTGDLAAFF
>.|TRBV29-1
CSVTTSSGNTGELFF
>few|TRBV11-2
CASSLGLAGERWNEQFF
>few|TRBV20-1
CSARFTGHGYTF
>.|TRBV20-1
CSAAQGGGTEAFF
>.|TRBV7-8
CASSSYVGALETQYF
>few|TRBV10-3
CAISELSGAGELFF
>once|TRBV5-1
CASSLVPGRTDTQYF